This record covers a single T cell receptor (delta chain). The antigen is undetermined. A single base is all that separates this from a far larger clone, so a read error is likely. Other nucleotide sequences from this sample produce the same CDR3. Trimming at V came to 2 bases and at J to 0 bases, leaving 8 bases not matched to a gene. Germline V gene data show CDR1 as TSWWSYY and CDR2 as QGS. The CDR3 consists of 18 residues. TCRdb re-processed the multiplex PCR reads via CATT. The sample records 90,000 or so delta-chain clones, over 0.75% being singletons. Bulk repertoires came from Vgamma9/Vdelta2+ or Vdelta2-negative gammadelta T cells flow-sorted from PBMC. This record comes from a study of γδ T cells in repeated Plasmodium falciparum infection. For the study at large: Malian children with intense seasonal malaria exposure were compared with matched Australian children. Study-level points and caveats: In Vdelta2-negative, largely Vdelta1+, gammadelta repertoires, repeated controlled infections appeared to drive clonal selection waves.

The sequencing sample was made of gamma-delta T cells from blood. The sequence derives from a pool of human donors (malaria-infected and uninfected, not separated). J is TRDJ1 and V is TRDV1; 11 bases align to TRDD3. TCRdb leaves out the J gene; it was filled in here by matching the DNA to germline. CDR3 nucleotide sequence: TGTGCTCTTGGGGAAGTGGCGCTGGGGGATACCGACACCGATAAACTCATCTTT. It codes for CALGEVALGDTDTDKLIF.